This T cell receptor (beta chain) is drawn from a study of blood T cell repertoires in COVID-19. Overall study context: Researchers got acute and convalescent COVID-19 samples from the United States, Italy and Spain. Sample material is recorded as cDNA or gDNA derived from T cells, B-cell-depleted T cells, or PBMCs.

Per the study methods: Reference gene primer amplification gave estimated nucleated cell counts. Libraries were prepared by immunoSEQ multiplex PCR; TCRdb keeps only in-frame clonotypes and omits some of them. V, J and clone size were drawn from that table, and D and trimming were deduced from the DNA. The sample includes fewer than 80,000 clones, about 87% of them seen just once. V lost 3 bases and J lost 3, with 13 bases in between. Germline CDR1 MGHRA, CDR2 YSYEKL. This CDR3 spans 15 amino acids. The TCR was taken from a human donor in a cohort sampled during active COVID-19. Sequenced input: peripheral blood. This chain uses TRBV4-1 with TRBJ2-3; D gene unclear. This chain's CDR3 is CASSQNYASTDTQYF. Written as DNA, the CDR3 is TGCGCCAGCAGCCAGAACTACGCCTCGACAGATACGCAGTATTTT.